The entry that follows covers one TCR beta chain sequence. This sample stems from a study of blood T cell repertoires in COVID-19. Losses at the gene ends were 2 bases for V and 3 bases for J; bases not matched to a gene: 4. This CDR3 has 15 amino acids. The germline V gene encodes CDR1 SGHDT and CDR2 YYEEEE. Only in-frame clones appear in the TCRdb table, and some are missing; sequencing was by immunoSEQ multiplex PCR. The table records some 300,000 clones, more than 80% of them present only once. The rearrangement links TRBV5-6 to TRBJ1-3; 8 nucleotides line up with TRBD1. This receptor was obtained from a woman in her forties or fifties with COVID-19, enrolled during active disease. The sample consisted of peripheral blood. CDR3 nucleotide sequence: TGTGCCAGCAGCTTTCAGGGGGCGTTTGGAAACACCATATATTTT. This translates into CASSFQGAFGNTIYF.